This TCR beta chain originates from a study of blood T cell repertoires in COVID-19. TCRdb's table, derived via immunoSEQ multiplex PCR, lists solely in-frame clones and lacks some. The data show approximately 210,000 clones, around 88% seen once. Germline CDR1 SGHRS, CDR2 YFSETQ. The V gene lost 5 bases and the J gene lost 4 bases, with 13 bases spanning the gap. The CDR3 length is 14 residues. The receptor's source is a woman aged 45-65 years with acute or convalescent COVID-19. Sequencing was carried out using peripheral blood. V is TRBV5-1 and J is TRBJ2-4, with a weak D call TRBD2 (5 bases). CDR3 sequence (DNA): TGCGCCAGCAGGGATCCACCGGGGAAAAACATTCAGTACTTC. Its translation: CASRDPPGKNIQYF. The complete variable domain, with remaining parts taken from reference TRBV5-1 and TRBJ2-4, reads KAGVTQTPRYLIKTRGQQVTLSCSPISGHRSVSWYQQTPGQGLQFLFEYFSETQRNKGNFPGRFSGRQFSNSRSEMNVSTLELGDSALYLCASRDPPGKNIQYFGAGTRLSVL.